Below are 22 T cell receptor beta chains sequenced from a single sample in a study of cytotoxic CD8 clonotypes in ibrutinib-treated CLL. The assay was immunoSEQ multiplex PCR, and TCRdb's table has in-frame clones only and misses some. The sample has hundreds of thousands of clones, 70% seen once; the top ten hold 15%. The specimen comprised PBMCs, sampled after 24 months of ibrutinib treatment. These receptors were taken from a human donor with chronic lymphocytic leukemia.

The chain combines TRBV4-2 with TRBJ2-7; TRBD2 aligns across 10 bases. The CDR3 has 14 residues. Germline CDR1 LGHNA, CDR2 YNFKEQ. With 5 bases clipped from V and 4 bases from J, the junction kept 5 bases outside the gene matches. The CDR3 loop reads CASSTGLARYEQYF. DNA for the CDR3: TGTGCCAGCAGCACGGGACTAGCGCGTTACGAGCAGTACTTC.

This chain uses TRBV6-1 with TRBJ2-7; D remains unclear. The CDR3 consists of 17 residues. From germline, CDR1 is MNHNS and CDR2 SASEGT. The V and J ends lost 4 bases and 1 base respectively, with 20 bases between them. CDR3 residues: CASSAYPPGSNSYEQYF. The CDR3 DNA reads TGTGCCAGCAGTGCATACCCCCCCGGGTCCAATTCCTACGAGCAGTACTTC.

This chain links TRBV5-1 with TRBJ2-7, with TRBD1 as a possible D gene (6 bases). Trimming took off 4 bases at V and 5 bases at J, with 22 bases between the two ends. The CDR3 is 16 amino acids. Germline assignment: CDR1 SGHRS and CDR2 YFSETQ. The CDR3 reads CASSRAKLDRDHEQYF. CDR3 bases: TGCGCCAGCAGCCGCGCGAAATTGGACAGAGACCACGAGCAGTACTTC.

The genes are TRBV5-6 and TRBJ2-3; 7 bases line up with TRBD1. Germline lookup yields CDR1 SGHDT and CDR2 YYEEEE. This CDR3 has 13 residues. J gave up 0 bases and V 7 bases, and 2 bases lay outside the gene matches. CDR3 nucleotides: TGTGCCAGCGAGGGGGCTAGCACAGATACGCAGTATTTT. Translated: CASEGASTDTQYF.

The chain employs TRBV15 and TRBJ2-3; no clear D. This CDR3 region has 13 residues. Trimming removed 4 bases at V and 5 bases at J, with 10 bases between. The germline V gene has CDR1 LNHNV and CDR2 YYDKDF (reference sequence). The CDR3 loop reads CATSKDLRDTQYF. The CDR3 DNA follows: TGTGCCACCAGCAAGGACCTAAGAGATACGCAGTATTTT.

The CDR3 DNA follows: TGTGCCAGCAGCTCCGGGACTAGCGGCACAGATACGCAGTATTTT. Residues: CASSSGTSGTDTQYF. The chain couples TRBV11-3 to TRBJ2-3; 10 bases are a match to TRBD2. The CDR3 has 15 residues. CDR1 is SGHNT and CDR2 is YENEEA in the germline V gene. Trimming took 4 bases from V and 1 from J; bases not matched to a gene: 2.

The chain carries TRBV6-6 and TRBJ1-5; D ambiguous. This CDR3 is built from 13 residues. The V and J ends lost 4 bases and 2 bases respectively, with 6 bases between them. CDR1 and CDR2 from the germline V gene are MNHNY and SVGAGI (reference sequence). The DNA of the CDR3 is TGTGCCAGCAGTTTCGGAGGCAATCAGCCCCAGCATTTT. It yields the protein CASSFGGNQPQHF.

The chain combines TRBV9 with TRBJ1-5; D unclear. The germline gives CDR1 SGDLS, CDR2 YYNGEE. Trimming shortened V by 0 bases and J by 6 bases, and 7 bases separated the two germline ends. The CDR3 spans 13 residues. Here the CDR3 DNA reads TGTGCCAGCAGCGTAGGAAGTGGTCAGCCCCAGCATTTT. Translation gives CASSVGSGQPQHF.

A single count supports this clone. The chain recombines TRBV5-4 with TRBJ2-7; tentatively, D is TRBD1 (6 bases). The CDR3 runs 14 residues. V was shortened by 3 bases and J by 4 bases, with 14 bases between the two germline ends. The germline gives CDR1 SGHNT, CDR2 YYREEE (reference sequence). CDR3 nucleotide sequence: TGTGCCAGCAGCTCACGAGGGGACACGTACGAGCAGTACTTC. Protein: CASSSRGDTYEQYF.

There are a few counts of this clone. The chain carries TRBV7-3 and TRBJ2-5; D remains unclear. The germline CDR1 and CDR2 sequences are SGHTA and FQGTGA. The CDR3 loop spans 13 amino acids. Trimming removed 3 bases from V and 3 bases from J, with 8 bases in between. CDR3 loop: CASSFGHKETQYF. CDR3 DNA sequence: TGTGCCAGCAGCTTTGGCCACAAAGAGACCCAGTACTTC.

This clone appeared a few times. The chain joins TRBV7-3 to TRBJ2-7; a weak D match, TRBD1 (6 bases). CDR3 length equals 16 residues. The germline CDR1 and CDR2 sequences are SGHTA and FQGTGA. Trimming removed 4 bases at V and 4 bases at J, with 20 bases between. CDR3 region: CASSSRTTGPLYEQYF. The CDR3 DNA follows: TGTGCCAGCAGCTCCCGGACGACAGGACCGTTATACGAGCAGTACTTC.

The chain carries TRBV30 and TRBJ1-5, with 9 bases matching TRBD1. Germline loops: CDR1 GTSNPN, CDR2 SVGIG (reference sequence). This CDR3 region has 14 residues. V was clipped by 4 bases and J by 5 bases; unmatched bases: 6. The CDR3 region is CAWTHGQGHQPQHF. The CDR3 DNA is TGTGCCTGGACCCACGGACAGGGGCATCAGCCCCAGCATTTT.

The chain joins TRBV9 to TRBJ2-3; D perhaps matches TRBD1 (6 bases). V shed 3 bases and J shed 1 base, with 12 bases lying between them. CDR3 size: 15 residues. Germline CDR1 and CDR2: SGDLS and YYNGEE. Written as DNA, the CDR3 is TGTGCCAGCAGCGCCCCGGGACACCGCACAGATACGCAGTATTTT. It encodes CASSAPGHRTDTQYF.

The chain carries TRBV27 and TRBJ1-1; D perhaps matches TRBD1 (6 bases). The CDR3 has 15 residues. The germline V gene encodes CDR1 MNHEY and CDR2 SMNVEV (reference sequence). V lost 2 bases and J lost 7, with 17 bases in between. This CDR3 reads CASSLEGGKAGEAFF. CDR3 sequence (DNA): TGTGCCAGCAGTTTAGAGGGGGGAAAGGCTGGTGAAGCTTTCTTT.

The V and J genes are TRBV7-2 and TRBJ1-1; no definite D call. Germline V CDR1 and CDR2: SGHTA, FQGNSA. The CDR3 loop spans 14 amino acids. V gave up 3 bases and J gave up 7 bases, with 15 bases separating them. The CDR3 sequence is CASSLGTGLGEAFF. The CDR3 region has the DNA TGTGCCAGCAGCTTGGGTACGGGTCTCGGTGAAGCTTTCTTT.

J is TRBJ2-3 and V is TRBV18; no clear D. Germline V lookup: CDR1 KGHSH, CDR2 LQKENI. The V end was cut by 0 bases, the J end by 6 bases, with 7 bases between. The CDR3 loop spans 13 amino acids. The CDR3 sequence is CASSPPGADTQYF. CDR3 DNA sequence: TGTGCCAGCTCACCACCGGGCGCGGATACGCAGTATTTT.

The gene calls are TRBV5-1 and TRBJ2-2; the D is unclear. V lost 4 bases and J lost 7, with 11 bases in between. The CDR3 consists of 13 residues. CDR1 SGHRS and CDR2 YFSETQ come from the germline V gene. The CDR3 spells CASSPGRGGELFF. CDR3 DNA: TGCGCCAGCAGCCCCGGACGTGGCGGGGAGCTGTTTTTT. Using reference TRBV5-1 and TRBJ2-2 for the parts outside the CDR3, the full variable domain is KAGVTQTPRYLIKTRGQQVTLSCSPISGHRSVSWYQQTPGQGLQFLFEYFSETQRNKGNFPGRFSGRQFSNSRSEMNVSTLELGDSALYLCASSPGRGGELFFGEGSRLTVL.

The genes are TRBV19 and TRBJ2-7, with D unresolved. This CDR3 contains 15 residues. V lost 1 base and J lost 6, with 16 bases in between. The V gene's germline CDR1 is LNHDA and CDR2 SQIVND (reference sequence). The CDR3 region is CASSIGLDGWSEQYF. The CDR3 region has the DNA TGTGCCAGTAGTATAGGCCTCGACGGGTGGAGCGAGCAGTACTTC. The whole variable domain, filled in from reference TRBV19 and TRBJ2-7, reads DGGITQSPKYLFRKEGQNVTLSCEQNLNHDAMYWYRQDPGQGLRLIYYSQIVNDFQKGDIAEGYSVSREKKESFPLTVTSAQKNPTAFYLCASSIGLDGWSEQYFGPGTRLTVT.

This chain uses TRBV6-5 with TRBJ2-1; TRBD2 might be the D (5 bases). Germline values: CDR1 MNHEY, CDR2 SVGAGI. This CDR3 has 14 amino acids. V lost 5 bases to trimming and J lost 2 bases, with 10 bases between them. The DNA for the CDR3 is TGTGCCAGCAGTCAATCCGGGACCTACAATGAGCAGTTCTTC. Residues: CASSQSGTYNEQFF.

A single count supports this clone. The chain has TRBV27 and TRBJ2-3; D not certain. Trimming removed 2 bases from V and 4 bases from J, with 7 bases in between. Germline V gives CDR1 MNHEY, CDR2 SMNVEV (reference sequence). The CDR3 covers 13 residues. The CDR3 DNA is TGTGCCAGCAGTTTAGGTACCGCAGATACGCAGTATTTT. This sequence encodes CASSLGTADTQYF.

The V call is TRBV9, the J call TRBJ2-6; weak D call: TRBD1 (5 bases). CDR3 length: 19 residues. Germline CDR1 SGDLS, CDR2 YYNGEE. Trimming took off 3 bases at V and 4 bases at J, with 23 bases between the two ends. Written as DNA, the CDR3 is TGTGCCAGCAGCGCCAACCCTCCTGGGAAGGGGAAGGGGGCCAACGTCCTGACTTTC. As protein: CASSANPPGKGKGANVLTF.

The gene calls are TRBV28 and TRBJ2-7; tentative D call: TRBD1 (5 bases). The CDR3 loop spans 14 amino acids. CDR1 is MDHEN and CDR2 is SYDVKM in the germline V gene. V lost 3 bases to trimming and J lost 4 bases, with 13 bases between them. The CDR3 protein is CASSFETAPYEQYF. The DNA of the CDR3 is TGTGCCAGCAGTTTCGAGACAGCGCCATACGAGCAGTACTTC.